This T cell receptor beta chain was sequenced during a study of cytomegalovirus exposure and HLA in healthy donors. Study-level results: Under 20,000 TCR beta sequences were associated with HLA alleles at 0.05 false discovery rate in a later analysis. Follow-up analysis later connected one missense variant in DCLRE1C with trimming of TCR beta V- and J-genes.

There are a few counts of this clone. What it recognizes is unknown. Primers for the PCR totalled 60 Vbeta and 13 Jbeta. Per the authors' pipeline: Per a later analysis, the number of unique TCR beta chains was about 80 million, of which roughly 11 million were shared. Only in-frame clones appear in the TCRdb table, and some are missing; sequencing was by immunoSEQ multiplex PCR. V and J calls and clone size are given by that table; D and trimming were obtained from the DNA. The profile covers approximately 200,000 clones, with approximately 70% appearing a single time and about 3.1% taken by the ten largest. CDR1 and CDR2 (germline): SGHTA, FQGNSA. The V segment lost 4 bases and the J segment 4 bases; nucleotides outside the gene matches: 6. The CDR3 runs 14 residues.

The sequence was obtained from a woman in her 30s in good health and CMV-seropositive. The chain employs TRBV7-2 and TRBJ2-5, with 7 bases fitting TRBD1. Sequenced material: PBMCs. The CDR3 sequence is CASSYVQGIETQYF. As DNA, the CDR3 is TGTGCCAGCAGCTACGTACAGGGGATAGAGACCCAGTACTTC.